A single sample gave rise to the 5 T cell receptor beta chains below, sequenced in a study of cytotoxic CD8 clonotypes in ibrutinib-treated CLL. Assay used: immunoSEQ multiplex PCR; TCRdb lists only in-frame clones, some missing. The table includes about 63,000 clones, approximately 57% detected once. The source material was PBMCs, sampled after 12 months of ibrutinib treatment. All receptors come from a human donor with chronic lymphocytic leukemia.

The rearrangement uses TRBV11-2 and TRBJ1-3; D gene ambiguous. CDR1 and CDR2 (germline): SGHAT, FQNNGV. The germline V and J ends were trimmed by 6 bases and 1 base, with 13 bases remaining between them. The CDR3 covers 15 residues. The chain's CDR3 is CASSQIPGSGNTIYF. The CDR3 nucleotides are TGTGCCAGCAGTCAAATACCTGGATCTGGAAACACCATATATTTT.

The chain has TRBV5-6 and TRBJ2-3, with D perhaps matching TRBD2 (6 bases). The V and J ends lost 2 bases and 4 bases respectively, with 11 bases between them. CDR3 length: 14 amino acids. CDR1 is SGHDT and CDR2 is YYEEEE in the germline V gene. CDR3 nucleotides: TGTGCCAGCAGCTTAAGACTAGGGGCAGATACGCAGTATTTT. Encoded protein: CASSLRLGADTQYF.

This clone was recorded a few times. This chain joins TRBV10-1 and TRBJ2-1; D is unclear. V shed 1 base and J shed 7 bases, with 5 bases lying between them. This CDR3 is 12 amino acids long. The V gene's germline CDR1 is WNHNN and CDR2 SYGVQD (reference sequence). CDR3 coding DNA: TGCGCCAGCAGTGAGTTGGGGAATGAGCAGTTCTTC. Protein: CASSELGNEQFF.

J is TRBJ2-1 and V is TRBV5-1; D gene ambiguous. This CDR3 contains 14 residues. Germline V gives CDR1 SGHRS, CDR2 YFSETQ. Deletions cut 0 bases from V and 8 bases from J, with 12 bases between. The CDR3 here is CASSLGGGKDEQFF. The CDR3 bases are TGCGCCAGCAGCTTGGGAGGCGGTAAAGATGAGCAGTTCTTC. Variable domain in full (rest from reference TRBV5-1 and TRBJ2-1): KAGVTQTPRYLIKTRGQQVTLSCSPISGHRSVSWYQQTPGQGLQFLFEYFSETQRNKGNFPGRFSGRQFSNSRSEMNVSTLELGDSALYLCASSLGGGKDEQFFGPGTRLTVL.

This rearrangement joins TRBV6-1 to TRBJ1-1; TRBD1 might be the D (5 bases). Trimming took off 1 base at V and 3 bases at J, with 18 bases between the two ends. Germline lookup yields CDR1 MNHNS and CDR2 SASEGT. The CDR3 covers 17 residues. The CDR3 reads CASSEEARRGWYTEAFF. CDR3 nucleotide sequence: TGTGCCAGCAGTGAAGAGGCCCGGAGGGGATGGTACACTGAAGCTTTCTTT.